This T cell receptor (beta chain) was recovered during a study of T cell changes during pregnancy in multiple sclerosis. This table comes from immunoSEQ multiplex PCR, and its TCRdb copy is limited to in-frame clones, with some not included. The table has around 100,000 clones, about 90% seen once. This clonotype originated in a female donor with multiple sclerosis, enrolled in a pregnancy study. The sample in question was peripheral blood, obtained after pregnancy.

The CDR3 DNA reads as TGTGCTACTTACTCCAGGGCAGGACGCGAGCAGTACTTC. Translated, it gives CATYSRAGREQYF. V and J are TRBV30 and TRBJ2-7, with D maybe TRBD1 (5 bases). The CDR3 extends over 13 amino acids. Germline-derived CDR1 and CDR2 are GTSNPN and SVGIG (reference sequence).